Listed below are T cell receptor beta chains from one sample, sequenced in a study of identifying expanded T cells in peripheral blood. The repertoire was sequenced with immunoSEQ multiplex PCR; TCRdb's copy has only in-frame clones and lacks some. The sample includes approximately 100,000 clones, roughly 88% of them seen just once. Sequenced input: blood. These receptors originate from a person aged 18 to 75 in good health. Each CDR3 is given with its conserved first and last residue. A D gene is named only where the DNA matches it firmly. Expanded clones are given a class, and other clones once, few, many or no size at all.

clone_size | j_call | d_call | v_call | cdr3_aa | cdr3_nt
. | TRBJ1-5 | . | TRBV27 | CASSFTSSNQPQHF | TGTGCCAGCAGTTTTACATCGAGCAATCAGCCCCAGCATTTT
few | TRBJ2-2 | . | TRBV7-2 | CASSPTTLSDTGELFF | TGTGCCAGCAGCCCCACGACCCTCTCCGACACCGGGGAGCTGTTTTTT
. | TRBJ1-2 | . | TRBV6-1 | CASSEADGDGNYGYTF | TGTGCCAGCAGTGAAGCTGACGGGGACGGAAACTATGGCTACACCTTC
. | TRBJ1-4 | TRBD1 | TRBV27 | CASSSGRGPPNEKLFF | TGTGCCAGCAGTTCAGGCAGGGGGCCGCCTAATGAAAAACTGTTTTTT
. | TRBJ1-1 | . | TRBV27 | CASSLGRRTEAFF | TGTGCCAGCAGTTTAGGCCGGCGGACTGAAGCTTTCTTT
. | TRBJ2-2 | TRBD1 | TRBV4-1 | CASSSYKGGDGELLF | TGCGCCAGCAGCTCGTACAAAGGGGGCGACGGGGAGCTGCTTTTT
. | TRBJ1-6 | . | TRBV5-1 | CASSWGTPDPYNSPLHF | TGCGCCAGCAGCTGGGGAACACCCGATCCCTATAATTCACCCCTCCACTTT
. | TRBJ2-7 | TRBD2 | TRBV5-6 | CASSTGLADSYEQYF | TGTGCCAGCAGCACGGGACTAGCGGACAGCTACGAGCAGTACTTC
. | TRBJ2-1 | . | TRBV10-1 | CASSAGDATYNEQFF | TGCGCCAGCAGTGCGGGGGACGCAACCTACAATGAGCAGTTCTTC
. | TRBJ2-5 | . | TRBV5-6 | CASSLKDFWNQETQYF | TGTGCCAGCAGCTTGAAAGATTTCTGGAACCAAGAGACCCAGTACTTC
. | TRBJ1-1 | . | TRBV7-9 | CASSLGAGRNTEAFF | TGTGCCAGCAGCTTAGGTGCAGGGCGGAACACTGAAGCTTTCTTT
. | TRBJ2-1 | . | TRBV18 | CASSPELAGTKKPQFF | TGTGCCAGCTCACCAGAGTTAGCAGGCACCAAAAAGCCCCAGTTCTTC
. | TRBJ2-5 | . | TRBV29-1 | CSVLRGPETQYF | TGCAGCGTTCTCCGGGGGCCGGAGACCCAGTACTTC
. | TRBJ2-7 | . | TRBV7-9 | CASSGWEQYF | TGTGCCAGCTCGGGGTGGGAGCAGTACTTC
. | TRBJ1-1 | . | TRBV25-1 | CASSKGGLNTEAFF | TGTGCCAGCAGCAAGGGGGGTTTGAACACTGAAGCTTTCTTT
. | TRBJ1-2 | . | TRBV5-8 | CASSLRGGTEGYTF | TGTGCCAGCAGCTTGAGAGGCGGTACGGAAGGCTACACCTTC
few | TRBJ2-1 | TRBD2 | TRBV11-2 | CASSPKLAGGLGQFF | TGTGCCAGCAGCCCCAAACTAGCGGGGGGCCTTGGACAGTTCTTC
. | TRBJ1-4 | . | TRBV7-8 | CASSNQATNEKLFF | TGTGCCAGCAGTAACCAAGCAACTAATGAAAAACTGTTTTTT
. | TRBJ1-5 | . | TRBV10-3 | CAISHSNQPQHF | TGTGCCATCAGTCACAGCAATCAGCCCCAGCATTTT
. | TRBJ2-1 | TRBD1 | TRBV9 | CASNRDSDYNEQFF | TGTGCCAGCAACCGGGACAGTGACTACAATGAGCAGTTCTTC
few | TRBJ2-7 | . | TRBV6-1 | CASSEAGNPPYEQYF | TGTGCCAGCAGTGAAGCCGGGAATCCACCCTACGAGCAGTACTTC